Listed below are T cell receptor beta chains from one sample, sequenced in a study of OX40 agonist ivuxolimab in advanced cancers. The method was immunoSEQ multiplex PCR; TCRdb's version includes in-frame clones alone and lacks a portion of them. The sample carries some 77,000 clones, around 83% recorded once. The sample here was CD4+ or CD8+ T cells sorted from blood, taken in a trial of the OX40 agonist ivuxolimab. The source is an adult with an advanced solid tumor such as melanoma, head and neck, liver or kidney cancer. Each CDR3 is given without its conserved first and last residue. The order of the fields is clone size, V gene, CDR3 protein. Clone size is not always given. Where it is, it says once, few, many or a class for expanded clones.

NA TRBV29-1 SVGLADNEQF
NA TRBV28 ASIMGQTVGEQY
NA TRBV18 ASSPQESSGSSGELF
NA TRBV4-1 ASSQDPRAPSGNTIY
once TRBV27 ASSFVSGYQETQY
few TRBV2 AISGALYEQY
NA TRBV11-2 ASSLLVFSGNTIY
NA TRBV4-2 ASSSAGTGGLNTEAF
NA TRBV18 ASSPTGAGETQY
once TRBV5-6 ASSFSGYSNQPQH
NA TRBV7-9 ASSLWDPMNTEAF
NA TRBV4-2 ASSQDNTGNTGELF
NA TRBV6-1 ASIKDGVSSYEQY
NA TRBV6-4 ASSVDRVANEQF
NA TRBV11-2 ASSLRRGWANEQY
NA TRBV27 ASRGIMAHNQPQH
NA TRBV5-1 ASSPTTTSGRENEQF
NA TRBV5-5 ASSLAQGDEQF